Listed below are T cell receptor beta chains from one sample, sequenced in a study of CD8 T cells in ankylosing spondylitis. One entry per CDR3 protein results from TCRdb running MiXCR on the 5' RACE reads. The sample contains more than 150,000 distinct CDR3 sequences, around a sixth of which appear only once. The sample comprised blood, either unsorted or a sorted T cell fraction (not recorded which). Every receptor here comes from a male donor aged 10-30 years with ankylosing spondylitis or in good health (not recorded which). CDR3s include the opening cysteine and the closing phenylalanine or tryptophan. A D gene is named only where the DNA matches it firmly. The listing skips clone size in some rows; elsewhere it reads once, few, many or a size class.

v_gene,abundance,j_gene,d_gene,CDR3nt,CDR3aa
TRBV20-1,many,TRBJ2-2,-,TGCAGTGCTAGAGGAGCTGTGTACACCGGGGAGCTGTTTTTT,CSARGAVYTGELFF
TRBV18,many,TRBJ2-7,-,TGTGCCAGCTCACCACCTCCCAATCCGTTGGTCGAGCAGTACTTC,CASSPPPNPLVEQYF
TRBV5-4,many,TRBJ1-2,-,TGTGCCAGCAGCTTGGCTTGGGGCCTCTATGGCTACACCTTC,CASSLAWGLYGYTF
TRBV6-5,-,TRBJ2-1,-,TGTGCCAGCAGTTACTACCCTCAGGGTGATGAGCAGTTCTTC,CASSYYPQGDEQFF
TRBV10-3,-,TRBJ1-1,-,TGTGCCATCAGTGAGTCGATTGAGTGGGCAGTACAGGGGAACACTGAAGCTTTCTTT,CAISESIEWAVQGNTEAFF
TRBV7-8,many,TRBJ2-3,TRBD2,TGTGCCAGCAGCCCCGACCAACTAGCGGGCACAGATACGCAGTATTTT,CASSPDQLAGTDTQYF
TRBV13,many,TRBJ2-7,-,TGTGCCAGCAGCTTTGGGCAGACCTACGAGCAGTACTTC,CASSFGQTYEQYF
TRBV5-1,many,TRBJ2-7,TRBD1,TGCGCCAGCAGCCGCGGGACAGGGAGGTCCTACGAGCAGTACTTC,CASSRGTGRSYEQYF
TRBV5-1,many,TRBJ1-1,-,TGCGCCAGCCGTTTGGGGGATGGCACTGAAGCTTTCTTT,CASRLGDGTEAFF
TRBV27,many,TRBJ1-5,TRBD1,TGTGCCAGCAGTTTCTTACAGGGGGCGTTAAGCAATCAGCCCCAGCATTTT,CASSFLQGALSNQPQHF
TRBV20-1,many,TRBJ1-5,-,TGCAGTGCTTTTCCTACAGGGAGCCTAGATCGGCCCCAGCATTTT,CSAFPTGSLDRPQHF
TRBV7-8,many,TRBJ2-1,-,TGTGCCAGCAGCCGAACGGGACGATTCAATGAGCAGTTCTTC,CASSRTGRFNEQFF
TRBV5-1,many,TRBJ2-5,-,TGCGCCAGCAGCTCCATGCCCCGGGAGACCCAGTACTTC,CASSSMPRETQYF
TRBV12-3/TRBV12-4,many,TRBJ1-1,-,TGTGCCAGCAGGGCAGACGCCTTGAACACTGAAGCTTTCTTT,CASRADALNTEAFF
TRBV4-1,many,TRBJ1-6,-,TGCGCCAGCAGCCAAGGCCTAACTTCACCCCTCCACTTT,CASSQGLTSPLHF
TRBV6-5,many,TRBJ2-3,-,TGTGCCAGCAGTTACTCCGACTTCCCAGATACGCAGTATTTT,CASSYSDFPDTQYF
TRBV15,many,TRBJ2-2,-,TGTGCCACCAGCAGATCCACAGAGACCGGGGAGCTGTTTTTT,CATSRSTETGELFF
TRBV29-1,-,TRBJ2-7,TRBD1,TGCAGCGTTGGGACGACAGGGATCTACGAGCAGTACTTC,CSVGTTGIYEQYF
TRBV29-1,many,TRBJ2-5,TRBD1,TGCAGCTCCCGGACAGGGGATGTACGGGAGACCCAGTACTTC,CSSRTGDVRETQYF
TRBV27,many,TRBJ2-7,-,TGTGCCAGCAGTTTTAGTGGGGGGTCCTACGAGCAGTACTTC,CASSFSGGSYEQYF
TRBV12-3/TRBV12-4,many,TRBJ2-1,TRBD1,TGTGCCAGCAGTTTGACCGGGACAGGGGGTTGGAATGAGCAGTTCTTC,CASSLTGTGGWNEQFF
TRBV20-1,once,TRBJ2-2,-,TGCAGTGCTAATTTGGACGTAGGGTCCGGGGAGCTGTTTTTT,CSANLDVGSGELFF
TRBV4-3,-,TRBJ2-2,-,TGCGCCAGCAGCCAAGTGGCAACAGGGATCCCCGGGGAGCTGTTTTTT,CASSQVATGIPGELFF
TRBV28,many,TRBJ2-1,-,TGTGCCAGCAGGAAACTAGTTAGAAGCTCCTACAATGAGCAGTTCTTC,CASRKLVRSSYNEQFF
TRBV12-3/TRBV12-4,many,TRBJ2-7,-,TGTGCCAGCAGTTTACAAGACAGGTCCTACGAGCAGTACTTC,CASSLQDRSYEQYF
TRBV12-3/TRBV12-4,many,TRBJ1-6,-,TGTGCCAGCAGTTTAAAGACAGCTGGGTCACCCCTCCACTTT,CASSLKTAGSPLHF
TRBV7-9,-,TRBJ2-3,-,TGTGCCAGCAGCTTATCCGGCGGCAGCACAGATACGCAGTATTTT,CASSLSGGSTDTQYF
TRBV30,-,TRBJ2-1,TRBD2,TGTGCCTGGAGTGTACGGGCGACTAGCGGGAGGAATGAGCAGTTCTTC,CAWSVRATSGRNEQFF
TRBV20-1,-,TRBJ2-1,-,TGCAGTGCTAGAGCTCACCCCTCCTACAATGAGCAGTTCTTC,CSARAHPSYNEQFF
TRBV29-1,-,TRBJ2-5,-,TGCAGCGTTGCTGACGGGACAGAGACCCAGTACTTC,CSVADGTETQYF
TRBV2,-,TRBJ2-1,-,TGTGCCAGCCGTGACCGAGCTAGTCGCGGGTACAATGAGCAGTTCTTC,CASRDRASRGYNEQFF
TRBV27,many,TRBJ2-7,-,TGTGCCAGCAGTTTATCCCCCGGGGACCCAACCTACGAGCAGTACTTC,CASSLSPGDPTYEQYF
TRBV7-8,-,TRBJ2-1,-,TGTGCCAGCAGGCTAAGGTGGAGCGGCTTCGATGAGCAGTTCTTC,CASRLRWSGFDEQFF
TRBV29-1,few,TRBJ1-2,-,TGCAGCGTTGACTCGGGCGGCTACACCTTC,CSVDSGGYTF
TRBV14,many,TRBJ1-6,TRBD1,TGTGCCAGCAGCCAGGACAGGGGGCTGGCTTCACCCCTCCACTTT,CASSQDRGLASPLHF
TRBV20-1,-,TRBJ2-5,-,TGCAGTACGGGACCATCCATCCAAGAGACCCAGTACTTC,CSTGPSIQETQYF
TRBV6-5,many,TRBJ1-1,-,TGTGCCAGCAGTAATACCCTCAGCGAAGCTTTCTTT,CASSNTLSEAFF
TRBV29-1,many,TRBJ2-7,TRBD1,TGCAGCGTTGAATGGGGGACAGGGGGGCCCTACGAGCAGTACTTC,CSVEWGTGGPYEQYF
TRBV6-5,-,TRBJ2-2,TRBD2,TGTGCCAGCAGGAAATATGGCGGGAGTTCCACCGGGGAGCTGTTTTTT,CASRKYGGSSTGELFF
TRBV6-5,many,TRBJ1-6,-,TGTGCCAGCAGTTACTCGAGCAGGGAAAATTCACCCCTCCACTTT,CASSYSSRENSPLHF
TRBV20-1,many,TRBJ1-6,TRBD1,TGCAGTGCGGGACAGGGCTCGGGGGTACCCCTCCACTTT,CSAGQGSGVPLHF
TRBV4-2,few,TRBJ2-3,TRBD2,TGTGCCAGCAGCCAAACTAGCGTGGATACGCAGTATTTT,CASSQTSVDTQYF
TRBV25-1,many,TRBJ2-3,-,TGTGCCAGCAGTGAGTCGACTAGTCACGGCACAGATACGCAGTATTTT,CASSESTSHGTDTQYF
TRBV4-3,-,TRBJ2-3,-,TGCGCCAGCAGCCAAGGCCCTGACAGCACAGATACGCAGTATTTT,CASSQGPDSTDTQYF
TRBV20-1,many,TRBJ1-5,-,TGCAGTGCTAGAGATGCGGGGACTAGCAATCAGCCCCAGCATTTT,CSARDAGTSNQPQHF
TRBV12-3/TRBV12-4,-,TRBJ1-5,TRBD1,TGTGCCAGCCTCCCCCCGGGGACAGCAAGCAATCAGCCCCAGCATTTT,CASLPPGTASNQPQHF
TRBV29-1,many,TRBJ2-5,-,TGCAGCGTTGTGGTGGGAGGCTGGGAGACCCAGTACTTC,CSVVVGGWETQYF
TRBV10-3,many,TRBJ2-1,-,TGTGCCATCAGTGTCCGAAATGAGCAGTTCTTC,CAISVRNEQFF
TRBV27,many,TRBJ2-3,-,TGTGCCAGCAGCCTCAGGCAACCGATGGATACGCAGTATTTT,CASSLRQPMDTQYF
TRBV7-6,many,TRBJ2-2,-,TGTGCCAGCAGCTTAGATATCGGGGAGCTGTTTTTT,CASSLDIGELFF
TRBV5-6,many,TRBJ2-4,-,TGTGCCAGCAGCTTGGAGGGTCCAGGGACCACTTCGGTCATTCAGTACTTC,CASSLEGPGTTSVIQYF